One and the same sample provided the 3 T cell receptor beta chains below, sequenced in a study of T-cell memory formation after mild COVID-19. MiXCR, applied by TCRdb to the 5' RACE reads, yields one record per CDR3 protein. This table has 360,000 or so distinct CDR3 sequences, around 30% appearing once. Sequences were obtained from PBMCs or a T cell subset sorted from them (not recorded which). These receptor sequences come from an adult woman who had mild COVID-19 (a few samples of this study predate the infection). Cell type and time point are not known.

This clonotype was picked up a small number of times. The chain links TRBV5-1 to TRBJ2-7, with D perhaps matching TRBD1 (6 bases). CDR3 size: 17 residues. V was pared by 3 bases and J by 0 bases, with 19 bases between. CDR1 and CDR2 from the germline V gene are SGHRS and YFSETQ. CDR3: CASSWATQGRSSYEQYF. CDR3 nucleotide sequence: TGCGCCAGCAGCTGGGCCACGCAGGGGCGAAGCTCCTACGAGCAGTACTTC.

In its sample, this clonotype was seen many times. The rearrangement links TRBV25-1 to TRBJ2-5, with D uncertain. In germline, CDR1 is MGHDK, CDR2 SYGVNS. The CDR3 is 15 amino acids. Deletions cut 1 base from V and 0 bases from J, with 9 bases between. Here the CDR3 DNA reads TGTGCCAGCAGTGAATTATCGACTTACCAAGAGACCCAGTACTTC. Translation: CASSELSTYQETQYF.

This chain uses TRBV7-6 with TRBJ2-7; D gene uncertain. Germline CDR1 reads SGHVS; CDR2 reads FNYEAQ. Trimming removed 5 bases at V and 5 bases at J, with 10 bases between. This CDR3 is 12 amino acids long. Written as DNA, the CDR3 is TGTGCCAGCAGCCCCTTTAAAGACGAGCAGTACTTC. This translates into CASSPFKDEQYF.